This T cell receptor (beta chain) stems from a study of vaccination and CD4 T cells after COVID-19. As for this clonotype: Its antigen is undetermined.

Germline assignment: CDR1 MNHEY and CDR2 SVGEGT. The CDR3 contains 12 residues. V was pared by 5 bases and J by 10 bases, with 12 bases between. As for treatment: roughly 10-day PBMC culture with coronavirus spike peptide pools or control peptides (ViraFEST assay). Positive tests by PCR, dated March to December 2020, predated US Alpha, Beta and Delta variants. Days 3 and 7 saw half the medium replaced with fresh IL-2 medium. The assay that was used to sequence DNA from cultured CD4+ T cells was the Oncomine TCR Beta short-read assay. TCRdb reprocessed the PCR reads via MiXCR and lists one record per CDR3 protein. Here the sample spans roughly 13,000 distinct CDR3 sequences, around 49% being singletons.

The sequence was collected from a human donor who had recovered from COVID-19. The gene calls are TRBV6-2 or TRBV6-3 and TRBJ2-1, with D perhaps matching TRBD2 (5 bases). The material was CD4+ T cells from blood, cultured in vitro, obtained before SARS-CoV-2 vaccination. CDR3 sequence (DNA): TGTGCCAGCAGTCGTTCTAGCTCCGAGCAGTTCTTC. Amino acids: CASSRSSSEQFF.